Described below is a single T cell receptor (beta chain) sequence and its context. Libraries were prepared by immunoSEQ multiplex PCR; TCRdb keeps only in-frame clonotypes and omits some of them. Among approximately 73,000 clones listed, approximately 90% were seen once. The data are from a study of technical replicates of blood from several donors. This CDR3 has 16 residues. Germline CDR1 is SGHRS and CDR2 is YFSETQ. V shed 3 bases and J 7 bases; nucleotides not matched to a gene: 8. The TCR comes from a human donor in good health. The V and J genes are TRBV5-1 and TRBJ2-1; TRBD2 matches 12 bases. Source material: T cells isolated from PBMCs. The CDR3 here is CASSSLAGGPRNEQFF. The CDR3, as DNA: TGCGCCAGCAGCTCCCTAGCGGGAGGGCCGAGAAATGAGCAGTTCTTC.